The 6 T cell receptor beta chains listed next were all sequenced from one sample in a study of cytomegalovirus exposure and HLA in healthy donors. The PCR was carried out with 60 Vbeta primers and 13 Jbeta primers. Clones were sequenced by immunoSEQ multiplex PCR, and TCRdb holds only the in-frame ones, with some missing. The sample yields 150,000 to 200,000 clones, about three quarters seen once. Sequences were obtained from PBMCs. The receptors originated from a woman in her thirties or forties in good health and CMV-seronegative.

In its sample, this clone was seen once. In DNA form, the CDR3 reads TGTGCCAGCTCACCCCAGACAGGGTTCGGAAACACCATATATTTT. It encodes CASSPQTGFGNTIYF. The chain uses TRBV18 and TRBJ1-3, with 7 nucleotides matching TRBD1. The CDR3 contains 15 residues. V dropped 3 bases and J dropped 4; count of bases not matched to a gene: 6. CDR1 and CDR2 (germline): KGHSH, LQKENI.

The CDR3 DNA reads TGCGCCAGCAGCTTGGAGCAACGAAGGACGGGGAACTACGAGCAGTACTTC. This encodes CASSLEQRRTGNYEQYF. The chain combines TRBV5-1 with TRBJ2-7; D is possibly TRBD2 (5 bases). This CDR3 contains 17 residues. Germline-derived CDR1 and CDR2 are SGHRS and YFSETQ. Trimming pared 0 bases from V and 3 bases from J, leaving 19 bases between.

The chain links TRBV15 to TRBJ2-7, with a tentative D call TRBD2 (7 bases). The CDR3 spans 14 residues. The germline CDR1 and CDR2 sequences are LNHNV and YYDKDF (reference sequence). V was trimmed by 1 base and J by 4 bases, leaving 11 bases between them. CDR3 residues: CATSRVGGGYEQYF. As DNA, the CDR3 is TGTGCCACCAGCAGAGTAGGGGGGGGATACGAGCAGTACTTC.

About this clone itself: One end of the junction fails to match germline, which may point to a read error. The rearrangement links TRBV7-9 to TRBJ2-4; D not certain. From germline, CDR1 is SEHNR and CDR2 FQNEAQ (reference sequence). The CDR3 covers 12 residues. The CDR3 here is CSSSLNGNIQYF. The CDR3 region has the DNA TGTTCCAGCAGCTTGAACGGGAACATTCAGTACTTC.

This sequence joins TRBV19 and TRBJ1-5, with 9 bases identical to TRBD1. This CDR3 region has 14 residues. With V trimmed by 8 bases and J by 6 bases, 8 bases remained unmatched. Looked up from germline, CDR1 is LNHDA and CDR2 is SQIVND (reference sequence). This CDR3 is CASHLGQGAQPQHF. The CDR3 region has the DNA TGTGCCAGTCACCTGGGACAGGGAGCTCAGCCCCAGCATTTT.

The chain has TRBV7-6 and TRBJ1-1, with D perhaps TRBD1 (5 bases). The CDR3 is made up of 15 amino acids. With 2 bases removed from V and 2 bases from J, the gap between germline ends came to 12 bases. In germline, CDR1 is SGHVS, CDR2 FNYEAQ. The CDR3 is CASSLSSGVNTEAFF. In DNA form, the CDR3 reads TGTGCCAGCAGCTTATCATCGGGGGTCAACACTGAAGCTTTCTTT.